The table lists the clone carrying this T cell receptor beta chain with many counts. The antigen is not known. This sample is part of a study of Graves' ophthalmopathy and Graves' hyperthyroidism. Background on the study: Absence of ophthalmopathy within 18 months of follow-up defined stable hyperthyroidism. Study-level findings and limits: With more than 60% sensitivity and over 72% specificity, the model predicted ophthalmopathy progression.

Researchers took RNA transcripts and amplified TCR beta CDR3 regions from them. HTBI-primed RT-PCR formed the first round, and a multiplex PCR formed the second. TCRdb reanalysed the multiplex PCR reads using MiXCR and keeps one entry per CDR3 protein. In the table there are around 590,000 distinct CDR3 sequences, less than 45% of which are singletons. Newly diagnosed hyperthyroidism donors, aged 18 to 65, duration under 2 months. Symptoms, serum thyroxine and TRAb, thyroid ultrasound, and orbital computed tomography formed the diagnostic basis. Specimen: peripheral blood or thyroid tissue (not recorded which). The sequence came from an adult man with Graves' hyperthyroidism.

CDR3 residues: CASSLIRSSSYEQYF. The DNA for the CDR3 is TGTGCCAGCAGCTTAATCCGGTCGAGCTCCTACGAGCAGTACTTC. V usage is TRBV7-8 and J usage is TRBJ2-7; D not certain. Germline CDR1 SGHVS, CDR2 FQNEAQ. V lost 2 bases to trimming and J lost 0 bases, with 11 bases between them. The CDR3 has 15 residues.